The present TCR beta chain was sequenced within a study of T cell repertoires in cytomegalovirus infection (dated by TCRdb to between 2019 and 2020). About the study as a whole: Donor HLA type was relevant to the analysis, because carriage of CMV infection together with the matching HLA type was indicated by public TCR beta signatures. The full study reports these points: Carriers of CMV infection plus the relevant HLA type were discriminated by the cumulative frequency of public TCR beta family members in the study cohort and in an independent roughly 370-donor cohort. The ex vivo response was dominated by HLA-C-restricted CMV-specific TCR beta clonotypes, which also provided the single most frequent clonotype in two of eight donors.

The instrument was an Illumina HiSeq 1500. TCRdb's own reprocessing of the public reads used fastp at Q25 and MiXCR and kept productive beta chains. Rows are combined by CDR3 protein, so each entry shows the most common genes and DNA. For this sample there are 200,000 to 300,000 distinct CDR3 sequences; roughly 9% appear just once. The top ten constitute about 14% of the sample. With respect to this clonotype: Its antigen remains unidentified. No clone much larger than this one lies a single base away; base qualities are absent.

In the germline V gene, CDR1 corresponds to SGHRS and CDR2 to YFSETQ. The CDR3 spans 14 residues, from the cysteine through the phenylalanine. Of all the DNA, just the CDR3 is kept, 42 bases in frame from base 1. Relative to germline, V is missing 4 bases and J is missing 2 bases, with 4 bases of the junction outside any gene match. Specimen: PBMCs. This receptor was obtained from a human donor in good health (CMV status not recorded). Some clones in this sample may be carry-over from other donors' samples. The rearranged chain carries TRBV5-1 and TRBJ2-3; TRBD2 matches 7 bases in the middle. CDR3 reads: CASSPQRDTDTQYF. The DNA is TGCGCCAGCAGCCCCCAGCGGGACACAGATACGCAGTATTTT.